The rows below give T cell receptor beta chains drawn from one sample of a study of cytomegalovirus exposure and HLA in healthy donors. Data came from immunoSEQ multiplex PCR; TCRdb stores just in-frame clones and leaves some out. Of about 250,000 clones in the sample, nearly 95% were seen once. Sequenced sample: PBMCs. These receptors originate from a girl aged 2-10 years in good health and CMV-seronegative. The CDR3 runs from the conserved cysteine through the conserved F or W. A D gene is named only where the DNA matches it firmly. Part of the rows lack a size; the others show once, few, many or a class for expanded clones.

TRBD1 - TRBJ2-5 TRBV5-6 TGTGCCAGCAGCTTTGGGGGTACGACAGGGCCGATCAAGACCCAGTACTTC CASSFGGTTGPIKTQYF
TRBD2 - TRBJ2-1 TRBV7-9 TGTGCCAGCAGCTTACCAGCGGGAGGCAATGAGCAGTTCTTC CASSLPAGGNEQFF
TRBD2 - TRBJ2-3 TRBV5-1 TGCGCCAGCAGCTTGATAATGATATCGCGGGGGACCCGATCCACAGATACGCAGTATTTT CASSLIMISRGTRSTDTQYF
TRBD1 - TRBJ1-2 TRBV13 TGTGCCAGCAGCTTAGCTTCGGTGGACAGGGTAATTGGCTACACCTTC CASSLASVDRVIGYTF
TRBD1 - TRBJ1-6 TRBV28 TGTGCCAGCAGTTTAGGGGACAGGGATAATTCACCCCTCCACTTT CASSLGDRDNSPLHF
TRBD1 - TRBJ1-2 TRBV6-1 TGTGCCAGCAGTGAGACAGGGACTAACTATGGCTACACCTTC CASSETGTNYGYTF
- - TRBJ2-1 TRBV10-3 TGTGCCATCAGTGAGCTGGAGGGCTCTCGGGAGACTTACAATGAGCAGTTCTTC CAISELEGSRETYNEQFF
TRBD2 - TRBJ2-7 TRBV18 TGTGCCAGCTCACAAGGACTAGGCCCTCCGGTCTCCTACGAGCAGTACTTC CASSQGLGPPVSYEQYF
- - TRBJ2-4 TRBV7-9 TGTGCCAGCAGCTTAGACAGGGACATTCAGTACTTC CASSLDRDIQYF
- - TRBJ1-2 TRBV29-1 TGCAGCGTCCCCCGGGGGAATGGCTACACCTTC CSVPRGNGYTF
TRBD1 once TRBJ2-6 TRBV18 TGTGCCAGCTCACCACTGGACAGGGTGACTGGGGCCAACGTCCTGACTTTC CASSPLDRVTGANVLTF
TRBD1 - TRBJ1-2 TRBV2 TGTGCCACCCGAGGGGGCGCCTATGGCTACACCTTC CATRGGAYGYTF
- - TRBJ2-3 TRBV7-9 TGTTCCAGCAGCTTAGTTCGGAGGGGTATTGACGATACGCAGTATTTT CSSSLVRRGIDDTQYF
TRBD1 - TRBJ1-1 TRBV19 TGTGCCAGTGGGTACAGGGGGCTTACCACTGAAGCTTTCTTT CASGYRGLTTEAFF
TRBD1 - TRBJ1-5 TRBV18 TGTGCCAGCTCACCACCGGGTTCAGGACAGGGCAATCAGCCCCAGCATTTT CASSPPGSGQGNQPQHF
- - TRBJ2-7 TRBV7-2 TGTGCCAGCAGCTTAGTAGGGGGACCCGGTGACTTC CASSLVGGPGDF
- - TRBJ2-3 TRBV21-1 TGTGCCACCCCCGGGACAGGGAACACAGATACGCAGTATTTT CATPGTGNTDTQYF
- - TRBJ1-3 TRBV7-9 TGTGCCAGCAGCCCGGACATCTCTGGAAACACCATATATTTT CASSPDISGNTIYF
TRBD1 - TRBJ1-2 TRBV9 TGTGCCAGCAGCCCACAGGGGGGCGCCGGCTATGGCTACACCTTC CASSPQGGAGYGYTF
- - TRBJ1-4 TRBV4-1 TGCGCCAGCAGCCACCTGGAAGGAGGGGAAGATGAAAAACTGTTTTTT CASSHLEGGEDEKLFF
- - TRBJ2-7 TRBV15 TGTGCCACCAGCAGAGATAGGGGCCTGGAGCAGTACTTC CATSRDRGLEQYF
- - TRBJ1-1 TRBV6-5 TGTGCCAGCAGTATTAATACAGAGACAACTGAAGCTTTCTTT CASSINTETTEAFF